This T cell receptor beta chain was obtained from a study of blood T cell repertoires in COVID-19. For the study at large: Whether acute or convalescent, the COVID-19 samples came from the United States, Italy and Spain. T cells, B-cell-depleted T cells, or PBMCs supplied cDNA or gDNA.

The data were produced by immunoSEQ multiplex PCR, yet TCRdb's version contains in-frame clones alone and is incomplete. Of just under 60,000 clones listed, approximately 79% are singletons. Germline V gene sequence: CDR1 MNHEY, CDR2 SMNVEV (reference sequence). Trimming removed 1 base from V and 5 bases from J; junction bases left unmatched: 11. The CDR3 is 17 residues long. The receptor's source is a human donor in a cohort sampled during active COVID-19. Source material: peripheral blood. J is TRBJ2-5 and V is TRBV27; 9 nucleotides line up with TRBD1. The CDR3 region has the DNA TGTGCCAGCAGTTTATTCCCCGGGACAGGGCGTTTGGAGACCCAGTACTTC. The encoded protein is CASSLFPGTGRLETQYF.